This T cell receptor (beta chain) was sequenced in a study of T cells in Graves' hyperthyroidism and ophthalmopathy. The wider study: Upon initial diagnosis and before any treatment, peripheral blood was collected.

Study-wide points: Ophthalmopathy was model-predicted a median around seven months pre-onset.

Authors of the study amplified TCR beta CDR3 regions from RNA transcripts. TCR CDR3 underwent first-round RT-PCR with the HTBI primer set. Each CDR3 protein is one row after TCRdb ran MiXCR on the multiplex PCR reads. The data contain some 500,000 distinct CDR3 sequences, about 15% of them seen just once; the ten biggest clones take up less than 20%. Regarding this clonotype: Its target is unknown.

CDR3 length: 16 residues. Germline assignment: CDR1 SQVTM and CDR2 ANQGSEA. Germline trimming cut 7 bases from V and 5 bases from J; bases unmatched to any gene: 14. Diagnosing involved the use of clinical symptoms, serum thyroxine and TRAb, thyroid ultrasound and orbital computed tomography. This clonotype was obtained from a woman between 18 and 29 years old with Graves' hyperthyroidism. The specimen was blood. J is TRBJ2-1 and V is TRBV29-1, with 10 bases that match TRBD2. CDR3 bases: TGCAGCGCCCGCAAATACGGACTAGCGGCCGACAATGAGCAGTTCTTC. Translated: CSARKYGLAADNEQFF.